These 5 T cell receptor beta chains originate from one sample sequenced in a study of blood T cell repertoires in COVID-19. The data were produced by immunoSEQ multiplex PCR, yet TCRdb's version contains in-frame clones alone and is incomplete. The table records 300,000 to 400,000 clones, approximately 92% of them present only once. Material: PBMCs or T cells enriched from blood (not recorded which). All receptors come from a man aged 18 to 30 who had recovered from COVID-19.

This chain joins TRBV5-1 and TRBJ2-5; 8 nucleotides line up with TRBD1. After removal of 1 base from V and 5 bases from J, the junction contained 13 bases not matched to a gene. CDR3 length: 17 residues. CDR1 and CDR2 (germline): SGHRS, YFSETQ. In DNA form, the CDR3 reads TGCGCCAGCAGCTTGAGGTCAGGGGGCCTAACGTCGGAGACCCAGTACTTC. As protein: CASSLRSGGLTSETQYF.

DNA for the CDR3: TGTGCCAGCAGCAAAGGCACCAGGGTAATTACTGAAGCTTTCTTT. As protein: CASSKGTRVITEAFF. J is TRBJ1-1 and V is TRBV21-1; the table names TRBD1, a call not compared with the DNA. TRBV21-1 is a listed pseudogene. CDR3 length equals 15 residues.

The chain recombines TRBV2 with TRBJ1-2; D call uncertain. Trimming removed 1 base from V and 2 bases from J, with 8 bases in between. The CDR3 sequence is 14 residues long. Germline V gene sequence: CDR1 SNHLY, CDR2 FYNNEI. CDR3 protein: CASSEVGENYGYTF. The CDR3 DNA sequence: TGTGCCAGCAGTGAAGTCGGGGAGAACTATGGCTACACCTTC.

This chain links TRBV10-3 with TRBJ2-1, with TRBD1 identical over 7 bases. Trimming took 3 bases from V and 2 from J; bases not matched to a gene: 16. This CDR3 comprises 19 residues. Germline V lookup: CDR1 ENHRY, CDR2 SYGVKD. Here the CDR3 DNA reads TGTGCCATCAGTGATACCGGGACAGTCGGACTGGGAACCTACAATGAGCAGTTCTTC. Protein: CAISDTGTVGLGTYNEQFF.

The count of this clone is one. CDR3 DNA: TGTGCCAGCAGCCAAACCGTCCTTAGACAGGGTCTGTTGGGTAGGAACACTGAAGCTTTCTTT. As protein: CASSQTVLRQGLLGRNTEAFF. This chain joins TRBV4-2 and TRBJ1-1; 7 bases line up with TRBD1. The length of the CDR3 is 21 residues. Per germline, CDR1 LGHNA and CDR2 YNFKEQ. Trimming removed 2 bases from V and 1 base from J; junction bases left unmatched: 22.